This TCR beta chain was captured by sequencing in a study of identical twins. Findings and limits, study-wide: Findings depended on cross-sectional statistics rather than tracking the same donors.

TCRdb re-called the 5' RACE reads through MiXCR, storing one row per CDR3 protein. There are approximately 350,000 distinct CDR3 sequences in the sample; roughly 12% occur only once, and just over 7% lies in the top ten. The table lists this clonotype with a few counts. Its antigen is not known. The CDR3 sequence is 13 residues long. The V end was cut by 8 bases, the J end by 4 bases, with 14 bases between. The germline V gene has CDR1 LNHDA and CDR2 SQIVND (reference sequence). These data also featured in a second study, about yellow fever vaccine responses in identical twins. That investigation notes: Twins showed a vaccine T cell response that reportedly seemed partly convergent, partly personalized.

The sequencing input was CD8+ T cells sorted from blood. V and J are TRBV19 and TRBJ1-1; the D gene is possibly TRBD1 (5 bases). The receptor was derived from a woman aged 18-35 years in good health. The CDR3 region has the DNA TGTGCCAGTTGTCGAGGGGTGGGCACTGAAGCTTTCTTT. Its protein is CASCRGVGTEAFF.